Shown below are 31 T cell receptor beta chains from a single sample sequenced in a study of radiation and T cells in renal cell carcinoma. Described time point: blood 4 weeks post-SBRT, at nephrectomy. Treatment reported: 15 Gy SBRT to primary tumor, nephrectomy 4 weeks later. Libraries were prepared by immunoSEQ multiplex PCR; TCRdb keeps only in-frame clonotypes and omits some of them. The sample carries about 150,000 clones, approximately 86% recorded once. Sequencing used blood, obtained from a patient whose treatment included radiotherapy and nephrectomy. These receptors all come from a woman aged 45-59 years with renal cell carcinoma.

CDR3 nucleotides: TGTGCCAGTAGTTCCCTAAACCCGGGATACTCACCCCTCCACTTT. It yields the protein CASSSLNPGYSPLHF. This sequence joins TRBV19 and TRBJ1-6; D unclear. The CDR3 sequence is 15 residues long. Trimming shortened V by 5 bases and J by 10 bases, and 18 bases separated the two germline ends. Germline V gene lookup returns CDR1 LNHDA and CDR2 SQIVND (reference sequence). Full variable domain (rest looked up from reference TRBV19 and TRBJ1-6): DGGITQSPKYLFRKEGQNVTLSCEQNLNHDAMYWYRQDPGQGLRLIYYSQIVNDFQKGDIAEGYSVSREKKESFPLTVTSAQKNPTAFYLCASSSLNPGYSPLHFGNGTRLTVT.

V and J are TRBV21-1 and TRBJ1-5; TRBD1 is the table's D call and was not checked against the DNA. TRBV21-1 is deemed a pseudogene. The CDR3 has 16 residues. In DNA, the CDR3 is TGTGCCAGCAGCAAACGGGGACAGGTGAGCAATCAGCCCCAGCATTTT. Translation: CASSKRGQVSNQPQHF.

This clone was observed once. The chain employs TRBV6-6 and TRBJ2-7; D may be TRBD1 (6 bases). Germline V gives CDR1 MNHNY, CDR2 SVGAGI (reference sequence). V lost 6 bases, J lost 0 bases, and 18 bases lay in between. This CDR3 comprises 16 residues. CDR3 loop: CASSLLRDTFSYEQYF. DNA for the CDR3: TGTGCCAGCAGCCTTCTCCGGGACACCTTCTCCTACGAGCAGTACTTC.

The chain joins TRBV4-3 to TRBJ2-3; D is unclear. From germline, CDR1 is LGHNA and CDR2 YSLEER. Trimming took off 0 bases at V and 2 bases at J, with 9 bases between the two ends. The CDR3 extends over 15 amino acids. CDR3 DNA: TGCGCCAGCAGCCAAGACTACGGAGTCACAGATACGCAGTATTTT. Translated: CASSQDYGVTDTQYF.

This chain joins TRBV15 and TRBJ2-7; 14 positions match TRBD2. CDR1 is LNHNV and CDR2 is YYDKDF in the germline V gene (reference sequence). V lost 1 base to trimming and J lost 7 bases; unmatched junction nucleotides: 9. The CDR3 runs 17 residues. The CDR3 DNA follows: TGTGCCACCAGCAGAGGGGGACTAGCGGGAGCAATGAAAGAGCAGTACTTC. It codes for CATSRGGLAGAMKEQYF.

The genes are TRBV2 and TRBJ2-3; 11 positions match TRBD2. The germline gives CDR1 SNHLY, CDR2 FYNNEI. V was pared by 2 bases and J by 4 bases, with 5 bases of the junction left unmatched. The CDR3 sequence is 16 residues long. CDR3 in amino acids: CASSEIKLAGADTQYF. As DNA, the CDR3 is TGTGCCAGCAGTGAAATCAAACTAGCGGGGGCAGATACGCAGTATTTT.

The gene calls are TRBV5-1 and TRBJ2-1, with a tentative D call TRBD1 (6 bases). Germline V gives CDR1 SGHRS, CDR2 YFSETQ. CDR3 length: 16 residues. The germline V and J ends were trimmed by 1 base and 0 bases, with 11 bases remaining between them. CDR3 in amino acids: CASSLPQGSSYNEQFF. DNA for the CDR3: TGCGCCAGCAGCTTGCCACAGGGTAGCTCCTACAATGAGCAGTTCTTC.

This clone was seen once. The chain has TRBV7-9 and TRBJ1-2; D gene unclear. The V end lost 6 bases, the J end lost 6 bases, and 11 bases lay between the germline ends. From germline, CDR1 is SEHNR and CDR2 FQNEAQ (reference sequence). CDR3 length: 12 amino acids. The DNA of the CDR3 is TGTGCCAGCAGAACAACACGGGATGGCTACACCTTC. It codes for CASRTTRDGYTF. Looking up the rest from reference TRBV7-9 and TRBJ1-2 gives the full variable domain: DTGVSQNPRHKITKRGQNVTFRCDPISEHNRLYWYRQTLGQGPEFLTYFQNEAQLEKSRLLSDRFSAERPKGSFSTLEIQRTEQGDSAMYLCASRTTRDGYTFGSGTRLTVV.

The table lists this clone with a count of one. The V gene is TRBV28, the J gene TRBJ1-6, with D perhaps matching TRBD1 (5 bases). The CDR3 spans 13 residues. Germline-derived CDR1 and CDR2 are MDHEN and SYDVKM. Trimming shortened V by 3 bases and J by 6 bases, and 6 bases separated the two germline ends. The CDR3 DNA follows: TGTGCCAGCAGTTTGACAGTTAATTCACCCCTCCACTTT. Protein: CASSLTVNSPLHF.

V usage is TRBV28 and J usage is TRBJ1-1; D might be TRBD1 (5 bases). The CDR3 extends over 12 amino acids. Germline CDR1 reads MDHEN; CDR2 reads SYDVKM. V was pared by 8 bases and J by 12 bases, with 19 bases between. The CDR3 DNA sequence: TGTGCCAGCTCTGGGGGTGGATCATCGACTTTCTTT. Translated, it gives CASSGGGSSTFF.

CDR3 protein: CASSLGQNNSPLHF. The CDR3 nucleotides read TGCGCCAGCAGCTTGGGACAGAATAATTCACCCCTCCACTTT. J is TRBJ1-6 and V is TRBV5-1; weak D call: TRBD1 (5 bases). V was pared by 0 bases and J by 5 bases, with 6 bases between. The CDR3 covers 14 residues. Germline V lookup: CDR1 SGHRS, CDR2 YFSETQ.

This clone came up a few times. The CDR3 DNA reads TGCGCCAGCAGCTTGGAGGCCAGGGGGTTCACAGATACGCAGTATTTT. Amino acids: CASSLEARGFTDTQYF. V usage is TRBV5-1 and J usage is TRBJ2-3, with 7 nucleotides matching TRBD1. Germline lookup yields CDR1 SGHRS and CDR2 YFSETQ. This CDR3 region has 16 residues. J was trimmed by 2 bases and V by 0 bases; bases with no gene match: 6.

V is TRBV5-1 and J is TRBJ2-5, with unresolved D. V was cut by 1 base and J by 1 base, with 8 bases left in between. The CDR3 covers 14 residues. CDR1 and CDR2 from the germline V gene are SGHRS and YFSETQ. CDR3 sequence (DNA): TGCGCCAGCAGCTTGAGCGCTACCCAAGAGACCCAGTACTTC. Its translation: CASSLSATQETQYF. The entire variable domain, with the rest obtained from reference TRBV5-1 and TRBJ2-5, is as follows: KAGVTQTPRYLIKTRGQQVTLSCSPISGHRSVSWYQQTPGQGLQFLFEYFSETQRNKGNFPGRFSGRQFSNSRSEMNVSTLELGDSALYLCASSLSATQETQYFGPGTRLLVL.

The rearrangement joins TRBV7-6 to TRBJ1-4, with D tentatively TRBD1 (5 bases). Trimming shortened V by 4 bases and J by 6 bases, and 12 bases separated the two germline ends. This CDR3 region has 14 residues. The V gene's germline CDR1 is SGHVS and CDR2 FNYEAQ. CDR3 loop: CASSSDMGDEKLFF. CDR3 sequence (DNA): TGTGCCAGCAGCTCGGACATGGGGGATGAAAAACTGTTTTTT.

The CDR3 sequence is CASGTGQGDTEAFF. In DNA form, the CDR3 reads TGTGCTAGTGGTACCGGACAGGGGGACACTGAAGCTTTCTTT. The rearrangement uses TRBV12-5 and TRBJ1-1; the match to TRBD1 covers 10 bases. Germline CDR1 reads LGHNT; CDR2 reads FRNRAP. J lost 3 bases, V lost 5 bases, and 3 bases had no gene match. This CDR3 region has 14 residues.

V gene TRBV21-1 combines with J gene TRBJ2-1; the listed D gene, TRBD1, was not tested against the DNA. TRBV21-1 is noted as a pseudogene. The CDR3 consists of 13 residues. The CDR3 nucleotides read TGTGCCAGCCCAGGAACTCTCTACAATGAGCAGTTCTTC. Translation: CASPGTLYNEQFF.

This rearrangement joins TRBV19 to TRBJ1-5, with no clear D. V lost 8 bases and J 7 bases, leaving 15 bases between the germline ends. The CDR3 contains 13 residues. Germline CDR1 reads LNHDA; CDR2 reads SQIVND (reference sequence). This CDR3 is CASADSSQQPQHF. CDR3 in DNA: TGTGCCAGTGCGGACTCTTCGCAGCAGCCCCAGCATTTT.

The rearrangement joins TRBV19 to TRBJ1-1, with 9 bases identical to TRBD1. The CDR3 is 15 residues long. The germline V gene encodes CDR1 LNHDA and CDR2 SQIVND (reference sequence). J gave up 5 bases and V 5 bases, and 9 bases lay outside the gene matches. DNA for the CDR3: TGTGCCAGTAGTCCTACGGGACAGGGAGGAACTGAAGCTTTCTTT. Translation gives CASSPTGQGGTEAFF.

This clone has only one observation. The chain uses TRBV10-1 and TRBJ2-3; 8 bases are a match to TRBD2. Trimming removed 3 bases from V and 1 base from J; junction bases left unmatched: 12. The CDR3 runs to 18 residues. The germline gives CDR1 WNHNN, CDR2 SYGVQD (reference sequence). The CDR3 DNA follows: TGCGCCAGCAGTGACCCCGGGACTAGTGGTTACGGCACAGATACGCAGTATTTT. Its protein is CASSDPGTSGYGTDTQYF.

The gene calls are TRBV9 and TRBJ2-3; possibly TRBD2 for D (6 bases). Germline values: CDR1 SGDLS, CDR2 YYNGEE. The CDR3 is made up of 16 amino acids. The ends were cut back, 4 bases at V and 2 bases at J, with 17 bases in the middle. As DNA, the CDR3 is TGTGCCAGCAGCAACTCCGGGGGATACGACACAGATACGCAGTATTTT. It is translated as CASSNSGGYDTDTQYF.

The rearrangement uses TRBV2 and TRBJ2-2; D is perhaps TRBD2 (5 bases). Trimming removed 6 bases from V and 0 bases from J, with 11 bases in between. This CDR3 is 15 amino acids long. CDR1 is SNHLY and CDR2 is FYNNEI in the germline V gene. The CDR3 nucleotides read TGTGCCAGCAGGGACTCCTCTCCGAACACCGGGGAGCTGTTTTTT. Translation gives CASRDSSPNTGELFF. Drawing the rest from reference TRBV2 and TRBJ2-2, the complete variable domain is EPEVTQTPSHQVTQMGQEVILRCVPISNHLYFYWYRQILGQKVEFLVSFYNNEISEKSEIFDDQFSVERPDGSNFTLKIRSTKLEDSAMYFCASRDSSPNTGELFFGEGSRLTVL.

The chain combines TRBV30 with TRBJ1-6; D unresolved. V lost 0 bases, J lost 7 bases, and 4 bases lay in between. Germline V gene lookup returns CDR1 GTSNPN and CDR2 SVGIG (reference sequence). This CDR3 is built from 12 residues. CDR3 in DNA: TGTGCCTGGAGTGTACCCAATTCACCCCTCCACTTT. Its translation: CAWSVPNSPLHF.

This chain links TRBV27 with TRBJ2-1; D not resolved. Germline-derived CDR1 and CDR2 are MNHEY and SMNVEV (reference sequence). CDR3 length equals 15 residues. The V end lost 2 bases, the J end lost 9 bases, and 17 bases lay between the germline ends. This chain's CDR3 is CASSLTGHLPAEQFF. CDR3 coding DNA: TGTGCCAGCAGTTTAACTGGCCACTTACCCGCTGAGCAGTTCTTC.

This clone was observed once. This chain connects TRBV27 to TRBJ2-7, with D perhaps matching TRBD1 (5 bases). Between the trimmed V and J ends, which lost 0 bases and 7 bases, there was a span of 10 bases. The germline V gene encodes CDR1 MNHEY and CDR2 SMNVEV (reference sequence). The CDR3 runs to 13 residues. The CDR3 loop is CASSLSGAWEQYF. The CDR3 region has the DNA TGTGCCAGCAGTTTATCAGGGGCCTGGGAGCAGTACTTC.

The gene calls are TRBV4-1 and TRBJ1-2, with D possibly being TRBD1 (6 bases). CDR3 length equals 14 residues. V gave up 5 bases and J gave up 4 bases, with 14 bases separating them. Germline lookup yields CDR1 MGHRA and CDR2 YSYEKL. This chain's CDR3 is CASSGGATIYGYTF. CDR3 in DNA: TGCGCCAGCAGCGGGGGGGCAACAATCTATGGCTACACCTTC.

The chain links TRBV19 to TRBJ2-7; a possible D gene is TRBD2 (6 bases). Trimming took 5 bases from V and 3 from J, leaving 17 bases between them. The CDR3 spans 15 residues. Per the germline V gene, CDR1 is LNHDA and CDR2 is SQIVND (reference sequence). The CDR3 nucleotides read TGTGCCAGTAGTGATCAACCGGGACTGGGCTACGAGCAGTACTTC. Its translation is CASSDQPGLGYEQYF.

The chain carries TRBV2 and TRBJ1-4, with 9 bases aligning to TRBD1. This CDR3 contains 15 residues. CDR1 SNHLY and CDR2 FYNNEI come from the germline V gene. The J segment lost 2 bases and the V segment lost 7 bases, leaving 5 bases of the junction unmatched. The CDR3 region has the DNA TGTGCCAGCATTCCCGACAGGGGGACTAATGAAAAACTGTTTTTT. Encoded protein: CASIPDRGTNEKLFF. Based on the CDR3 plus reference TRBV2 and TRBJ1-4, the full variable domain is EPEVTQTPSHQVTQMGQEVILRCVPISNHLYFYWYRQILGQKVEFLVSFYNNEISEKSEIFDDQFSVERPDGSNFTLKIRSTKLEDSAMYFCASIPDRGTNEKLFFGSGTQLSVL.

The chain is built from TRBV6-5 and TRBJ2-3; D gene ambiguous. Germline-derived CDR1 and CDR2 are MNHEY and SVGAGI. This CDR3 has 14 amino acids. V was cut by 1 base and J by 4 bases, with 9 bases left in between. CDR3 in DNA: TGTGCCAGCAGTTACTTGGGCATATCAGATACGCAGTATTTT. Translating gives CASSYLGISDTQYF.

Ten or more counts support this clone. This rearrangement joins TRBV28 to TRBJ2-5, with D possibly matching TRBD2 (7 bases). Germline V gene data show CDR1 as MDHEN and CDR2 as SYDVKM. With 5 bases removed from V and 4 bases from J, the gap between germline ends came to 14 bases. CDR3 size: 14 residues. The CDR3 reads CASSPYRGGETQYF. The DNA for the CDR3 is TGTGCCAGCAGTCCATATAGGGGGGGAGAGACCCAGTACTTC.

CDR3 nucleotide sequence: TGCGCCAGCAGCCAAGAAGCGACAGGTCGAGGGGGCAATCAGCCCCAGCATTTT. Its translation: CASSQEATGRGGNQPQHF. This chain links TRBV4-3 with TRBJ1-5; TRBD1 might be the D (6 bases). The CDR3 runs 18 residues. Looked up from germline, CDR1 is LGHNA and CDR2 is YSLEER. Trimming took off 0 bases at V and 2 bases at J, with 17 bases between the two ends.

The V and J genes are TRBV2 and TRBJ2-1; D perhaps matches TRBD2 (5 bases). Trimming removed 6 bases at V and 4 bases at J, with 16 bases between. The CDR3 is made up of 15 amino acids. Per germline, CDR1 SNHLY and CDR2 FYNNEI. In DNA, the CDR3 is TGTGCCAGCAGGCGGGCAGGCCTGCCGTACAATGAGCAGTTCTTC. Translating it yields CASRRAGLPYNEQFF.